This TCR beta chain is drawn from a study of T-cell memory formation after mild COVID-19 (dated by TCRdb to the early 2020s). With regard to the full study: TCR sequence clusters from the two donors were found to be largely donor specific. In a couple of donors, T-cell clones that expanded and contracted after mild COVID-19 were followed by sequencing TCRalpha and TCRbeta repertoires longitudinally. The cohort comprised two young, previously healthy adult volunteers, one female and one male. Overall study outcomes, separate from this receptor: SARS-CoV-2 specificity of the second-wave clones peaking on day 37 was not confirmed. Contracting CD4+ clones turned up mainly in the CM and EM memory subsets, whereas EMRA was where CD8+ clones were enriched. Some responding clones were detected in pre-infection memory, which suggested that pre-existing cross-reactive memory T cells had joined the SARS-CoV-2 response. Only two mild cases were covered in the study, and larger cohorts including severe cases with pre-infection samples were considered necessary. Clones contracting from day 15 to 85 had balanced CD4/CD8 phenotypes, while a second wave expanding from day 15 to 37 was biased towards CD4+.

TCRdb lists the instrument as Illumina NovaSeq 6000. TCRalpha and TCRbeta cDNA libraries were built by 5'RACE with constant-segment primers, adding sample barcodes and unique molecular identifiers. RNA was extracted from every sample with Trizol reagent. The libraries were amplified in two PCR steps, and the second step added a second sample barcode and Illumina TruSeq adapters. The libraries were sequenced on an Illumina NovaSeq using 2 x 150 bp paired-end reads. As for the original processing: With migec v1.2.7, reads were demultiplexed and then collapsed into UMI-guided consensus sequences. Using mixcr v2.1.11, UMI consensuses were aligned to TRA and TRB V and J templates and then assembled into clonotypes. Expanded or contracted clonotypes were those called significant by both edgeR and NoisET, with noise models trained on biological replicates. edgeR calls used a false discovery rate-adjusted p below 0.01 and a log2 fold-change threshold of 1. As an exploratory analysis of dynamics, max-normalized trajectories of the 1000 most abundant clonotypes were examined by PCA with hierarchical clustering. Separately sequenced CD4+ and CD8+ repertoires were used to assign the CD4 or CD8 phenotype of responding clones. The public reads were quality trimmed at Q25 with fastp and then assembled into clones with MiXCR by TCRdb, keeping productive beta chains. Each entry is one CDR3 protein sequence, shown with its most common DNA and genes. The V and J calls come from TCRdb's annotation, not from the publication. A total of around 250,000 distinct CDR3 sequences appear in this sample, approximately 15% of them only once. The ten largest clones represent roughly 21% of the sample.

Ficoll-Paque density gradient centrifugation was the method used to isolate PBMCs. Notes on this clonotype: This receptor's antigen is unknown. One base away there is no much larger clone; base qualities are not given.

The TCR originated in a man younger than 35 who had mild COVID-19 (a few samples of this study predate the infection). The sample titles of this study are shuffled in the database, so cell type and time point are left out; the donor was told from shared clones. Sequencing was performed on PBMCs or a T cell subset sorted from them (not recorded which).

CDR3 reads: CASRDTGTSTDTQYF. The sequence in DNA is TGTGCCAGCAGAGATACCGGGACGAGCACAGATACGCAGTATTTT. The rearranged segments are TRBV7-9 and TRBJ2-3; the D gene cannot be resolved beyond TRBD1 or TRBD2, each matching 5 bases. The CDR3 numbers 15 residues from cysteine through phenylalanine. Only the CDR3 part of the read is kept: 45 bases, read in frame from the first base. At the junction V is shortened by 6 bases and J by 0 bases, with 13 bases in between. CDR1 SEHNR and CDR2 FQNEAQ are derived from the germline V gene (reference sequence).